This T cell receptor (beta chain) was recorded in a study of shared clonotypes between healthy human individuals. CD8 memory pooled CD45RO+ cells and CCR7-negative CD45RA+ TemRA cells. Several immunoSEQ plates held equal portions of the genomic DNA taken from each subset. The repertoire was sequenced with immunoSEQ multiplex PCR; TCRdb's copy has only in-frame clones and lacks some. The sample shows about 380,000 clones, around 96% of them seen only once. Per germline, CDR1 WSHSY and CDR2 SAAADI. The CDR3 totals 14 residues. The V end lost 2 bases, the J end lost 9 bases, and 14 bases lay between the germline ends.

This receptor was obtained from a man aged 25 to 40 in good health. The chain links TRBV10-2 to TRBJ2-1; TRBD2 might be the D (5 bases). The sequenced sample was memory CD8+ T cells sorted from blood. The subset: CD45RO+ cells pooled with CCR7-negative TemRA cells. CDR3 DNA sequence: TGCGCCAGCAGTGAGCAAGTTAGCGTGGGTGAGCAGTTCTTC. Protein product: CASSEQVSVGEQFF.